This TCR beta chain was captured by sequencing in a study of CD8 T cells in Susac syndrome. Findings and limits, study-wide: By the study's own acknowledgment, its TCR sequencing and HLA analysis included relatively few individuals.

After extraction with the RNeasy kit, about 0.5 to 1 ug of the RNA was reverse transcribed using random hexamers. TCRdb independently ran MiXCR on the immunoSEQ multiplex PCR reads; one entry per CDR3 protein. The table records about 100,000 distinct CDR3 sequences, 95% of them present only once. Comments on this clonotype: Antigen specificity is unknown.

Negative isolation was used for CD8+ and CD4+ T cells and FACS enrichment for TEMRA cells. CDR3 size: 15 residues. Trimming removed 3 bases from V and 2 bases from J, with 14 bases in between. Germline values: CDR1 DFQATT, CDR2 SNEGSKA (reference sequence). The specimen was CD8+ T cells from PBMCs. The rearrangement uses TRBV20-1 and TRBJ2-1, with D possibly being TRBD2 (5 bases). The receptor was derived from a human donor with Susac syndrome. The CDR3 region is CSASPPPGAYNEQFF. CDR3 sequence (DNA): TGCAGTGCTAGTCCCCCCCCCGGGGCCTACAATGAGCAGTTCTTC.